These 16 T cell receptor beta chains were all obtained from the same sample, sequenced in a study of Ad26.COV2.S vaccination and SARS-CoV-2 variants. The treatment is: 15 to 20 received Ad26.COV2.S at low or high dose, single or two shots; 5 received placebo; per-sample allocation not given. Day 63 after the first injection of vaccine or placebo was the sampling time. This table comes from immunoSEQ multiplex PCR, and its TCRdb copy is limited to in-frame clones, with some not included. The repertoire holds some 450,000 clones, with around 90% as singletons. The starting material was peripheral blood, obtained in a trial of Ad26.COV2.S vaccine versus placebo. The receptor source for this set is a person between 18 and 65 years old who received the Ad26.COV2.S COVID-19 vaccine or a placebo.

This clone was detected once. Additional DNA sequences in this sample encode the identical CDR3. The chain uses TRBV6-5 and TRBJ1-6; tentatively, D is TRBD1 (5 bases). The CDR3 covers 14 residues. V gave up 4 bases and J gave up 7 bases, with 11 bases separating them. The germline V gene encodes CDR1 MNHEY and CDR2 SVGAGI. This CDR3 is CASSSGTGNSPLHF. Here the CDR3 DNA reads TGTGCCAGCAGTTCCGGGACGGGGAATTCACCCCTCCACTTT.

The CDR3 DNA is TGTGCCAGCTCACTAAAACAAGAGACCCAGTACTTC. Its protein product is CASSLKQETQYF. The rearrangement uses TRBV18 and TRBJ2-5; D is uncertain. This CDR3 has 12 amino acids. The V end lost 4 bases, the J end lost 2 bases, and 5 bases lay between the germline ends. From germline, CDR1 is KGHSH and CDR2 LQKENI.

This clone turned up a few times. CDR3 in DNA: TGTGCCAGCAGCTTATTGGGCGGGAGGGCCTACGAGCAGTACTTC. Its translation: CASSLLGGRAYEQYF. The V and J genes are TRBV13 and TRBJ2-7; 9 bases are a match to TRBD2. The CDR3 is made up of 15 amino acids. J lost 2 bases, V lost 2 bases, and 4 bases had no gene match. Looked up from germline, CDR1 is PRHDT and CDR2 is FYEKMQ (reference sequence).

The chain is built from TRBV15 and TRBJ2-7, with D tentatively TRBD1 or TRBD2 (7 bases each). Trimming stripped 2 bases from V and 2 bases from J, with 13 bases between. Germline V CDR1 and CDR2: LNHNV, YYDKDF (reference sequence). CDR3 size: 15 residues. The CDR3 bases are TGTGCCACCAGCAGATCCAGGGGGGGAACCTACGAGCAGTACTTC. Translation gives CATSRSRGGTYEQYF.

The V gene is TRBV5-1, the J gene TRBJ2-7, with 8 bases aligning to TRBD1. Germline loops: CDR1 SGHRS, CDR2 YFSETQ. The J segment lost 2 bases and the V segment lost 4 bases, leaving 5 bases of the junction unmatched. This CDR3 has 14 amino acids. CDR3 DNA: TGCGCCAGCAGCCCGGGGGACAGGCCCTACGAGCAGTACTTC. Its protein is CASSPGDRPYEQYF.

V usage is TRBV24-1 and J usage is TRBJ1-1; D remains unclear. Trimming removed 4 bases at V and 4 bases at J, with 15 bases between. Germline-derived CDR1 and CDR2 are KGHDR and SFDVKD. The CDR3 is made up of 15 amino acids. CDR3 amino acids: CATSDPGRYTTEAFF. DNA for the CDR3: TGTGCCACCAGTGACCCGGGCCGCTATACCACTGAAGCTTTCTTT.

The V call is TRBV5-1, the J call TRBJ1-1; TRBD1 aligns across 7 bases. Germline loops: CDR1 SGHRS, CDR2 YFSETQ. CDR3 length: 14 residues. The trim removed 0 bases at V and 4 bases at J, leaving 3 bases unmatched. The CDR3 spells CASSLARGATEAFF. CDR3 in DNA: TGCGCCAGCAGCTTGGCCAGGGGGGCCACTGAAGCTTTCTTT.

The chain joins TRBV5-1 to TRBJ2-1; D remains ambiguous. V lost 0 bases, J lost 4 bases, and 14 bases lay in between. The CDR3 loop spans 16 amino acids. Germline assignment: CDR1 SGHRS and CDR2 YFSETQ. CDR3 DNA sequence: TGCGCCAGCAGCTTGGCACCGGGCTTAGGATACAATGAGCAGTTCTTC. Its translation is CASSLAPGLGYNEQFF.

The rearrangement uses TRBV19 and TRBJ2-1; a weak D match, TRBD1 (5 bases). Germline assignment: CDR1 LNHDA and CDR2 SQIVND (reference sequence). The CDR3 runs to 15 residues. Trimming took 3 bases from V and 3 from J, leaving 12 bases between them. The CDR3 bases are TGTGCCAGTAGTATTCTGGCAGGGTTCTACAATGAGCAGTTCTTC. As protein: CASSILAGFYNEQFF.

V usage is TRBV2 and J usage is TRBJ2-5; 10 bases line up with TRBD2. The junction had 10 bases not matched to a gene; V was cut back by 8 bases and J by 1 base. CDR1 is SNHLY, CDR2 FYNNEI, per germline. CDR3 length: 16 residues. The CDR3 is CASAPGLAYLQETQYF. The DNA of the CDR3 is TGTGCCAGCGCCCCGGGACTAGCGTATCTCCAAGAGACCCAGTACTTC. Full variable domain (missing parts from reference TRBV2 and TRBJ2-5): EPEVTQTPSHQVTQMGQEVILRCVPISNHLYFYWYRQILGQKVEFLVSFYNNEISEKSEIFDDQFSVERPDGSNFTLKIRSTKLEDSAMYFCASAPGLAYLQETQYFGPGTRLLVL.

To note about this clone: Other DNA sequences in the sample encode the same CDR3. The rearrangement links TRBV27 to TRBJ1-1, with D unresolved. The germline V gene has CDR1 MNHEY and CDR2 SMNVEV (reference sequence). The CDR3 totals 13 residues. The V gene lost 1 base and the J gene lost 1 base, with 4 bases spanning the gap. DNA of the CDR3: TGTGCCAGCAGTTTATTAGGGAACACTGAAGCTTTCTTT. Translated: CASSLLGNTEAFF.

This chain joins TRBV7-2 and TRBJ2-5, with TRBD1 as a possible D gene (5 bases). This CDR3 region has 15 residues. V gave up 1 base and J gave up 0 bases, with 9 bases separating them. Germline V gene lookup returns CDR1 SGHTA and CDR2 FQGNSA. The CDR3 nucleotides are TGTGCCAGCAGCTTAGGGGGCAGCTACCAAGAGACCCAGTACTTC. It is translated as CASSLGGSYQETQYF.

This chain connects TRBV27 to TRBJ2-7; D tentatively reads TRBD1 or TRBD2 (6 bases each). The CDR3 is made up of 13 amino acids. From germline, CDR1 is MNHEY and CDR2 SMNVEV (reference sequence). V was cut by 2 bases and J by 7 bases, with 12 bases left in between. CDR3 sequence (DNA): TGTGCCAGCAGTTTACGGGGGCGCGGAGAGCAGTACTTC. As protein: CASSLRGRGEQYF.

This chain links TRBV15 with TRBJ1-2, with D hard to call. The V gene's germline CDR1 is LNHNV and CDR2 YYDKDF (reference sequence). This CDR3 contains 14 residues. Trimming removed 5 bases at V and 2 bases at J, with 12 bases between. The DNA of the CDR3 is TGTGCCACCAGCCTAAGCAGTTCAAACTATGGCTACACCTTC. This encodes CATSLSSSNYGYTF.

The CDR3 sequence: CASRSTGTALGTQYF. The CDR3 nucleotides are TGTGCCAGCAGATCCACCGGGACAGCGTTGGGGACCCAGTACTTC. The V call is TRBV5-6, the J call TRBJ2-5, with TRBD1 matching over 7 bases. The CDR3 extends over 15 amino acids. Trimming cost V 5 bases and J 7 bases; bases outside gene matches: 14. The germline gives CDR1 SGHDT, CDR2 YYEEEE.

V and J are TRBV6-5 and TRBJ1-1, with D uncertain. From germline, CDR1 is MNHEY and CDR2 SVGAGI. This CDR3 contains 14 residues. Trimming shortened V by 2 bases and J by 1 base, and 8 bases separated the two germline ends. The CDR3 region has the DNA TGTGCCAGCAGTTACGCCCGGGCGAACACTGAAGCTTTCTTT. Translation: CASSYARANTEAFF.